This T cell receptor beta chain was obtained from a study of identical twins. Study observations and caveats: Beta clonotypes that were abundant in cord blood contained fewer insertions, a pattern absent from memory repertoires.

TCRdb itself ran the 5' RACE reads through MiXCR, one entry per CDR3 protein. The sample records fewer than 350,000 distinct CDR3 sequences, under 9% being singletons. The CDR3 extends over 14 amino acids. Between the trimmed V and J ends, which lost 1 base and 10 bases, there was a span of 14 bases. CDR1 and CDR2 (germline): SGHAT, FQNNGV. Notes on this clonotype: What it binds is unknown.

This same sample was also part of a study on yellow fever vaccine responses in identical twins. That study reports: Each twin's T cell response to the vaccine was reported to look partly convergent and partly personalized.

The source is a woman younger than 30 in good health. The V gene is TRBV11-2, the J gene TRBJ2-1; D possibly corresponds to TRBD2 (6 bases). The sample comprised memory (CD45RO+) T cells sorted from blood. The CDR3 here is CASSLGLSAGEQFF. In nucleotides, the CDR3 is TGTGCCAGCAGCTTAGGCCTGTCCGCGGGGGAGCAGTTCTTC.